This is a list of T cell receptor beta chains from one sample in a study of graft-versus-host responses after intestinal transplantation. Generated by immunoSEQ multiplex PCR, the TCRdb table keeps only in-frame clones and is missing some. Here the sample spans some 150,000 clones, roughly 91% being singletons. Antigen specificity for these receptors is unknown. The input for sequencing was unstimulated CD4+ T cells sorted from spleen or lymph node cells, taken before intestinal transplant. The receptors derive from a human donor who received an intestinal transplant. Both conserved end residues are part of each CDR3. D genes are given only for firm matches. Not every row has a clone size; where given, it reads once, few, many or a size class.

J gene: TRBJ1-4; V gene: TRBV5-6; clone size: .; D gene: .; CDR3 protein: CASSLGGEKLFF; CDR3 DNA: TGTGCCAGCAGCTTGGGAGGGGAAAAACTGTTTTTT
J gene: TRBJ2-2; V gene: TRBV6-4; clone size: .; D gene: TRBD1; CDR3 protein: CASSRTGQSTGELFF; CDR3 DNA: TGTGCCAGCAGTAGGACAGGGCAATCAACCGGGGAGCTGTTTTTT
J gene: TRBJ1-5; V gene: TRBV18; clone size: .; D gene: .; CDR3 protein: CASSPLGKLQGQPQHF; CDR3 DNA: TGTGCCAGCTCACCATTAGGGAAGCTTCAGGGTCAGCCCCAGCATTTT
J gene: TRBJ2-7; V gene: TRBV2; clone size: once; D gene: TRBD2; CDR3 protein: CASSDGLAYSYEQYF; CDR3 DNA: TGTGCCAGCAGCGACGGACTAGCGTATTCCTACGAGCAGTACTTC
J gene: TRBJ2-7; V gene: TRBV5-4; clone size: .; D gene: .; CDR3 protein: CASSRGRGDYEQYF; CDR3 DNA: TGTGCCAGCAGCAGGGGACGCGGCGACTACGAGCAGTACTTC
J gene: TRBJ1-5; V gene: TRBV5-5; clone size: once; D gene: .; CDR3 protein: CASSLDRGITSNQPQHF; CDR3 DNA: TGTGCCAGCAGCTTGGATCGGGGCATCACGAGCAATCAGCCCCAGCATTTT
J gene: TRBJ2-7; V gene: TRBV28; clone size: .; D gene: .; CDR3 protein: CASSLSPRIVGGLYEQYF; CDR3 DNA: TGTGCCAGCAGTTTATCCCCTAGGATAGTTGGGGGCCTCTACGAGCAGTACTTC
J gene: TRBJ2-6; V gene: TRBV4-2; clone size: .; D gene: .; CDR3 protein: CASSRSSSGSPGANVLTF; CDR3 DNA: TGTGCCAGCAGCCGGTCGTCATCCGGTTCCCCGGGGGCCAACGTCCTGACTTTC
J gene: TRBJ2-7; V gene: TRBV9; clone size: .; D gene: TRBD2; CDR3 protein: CASSPSLAGGYEQYF; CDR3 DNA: TGTGCCAGCAGCCCTAGCCTAGCGGGAGGGTACGAGCAGTACTTC
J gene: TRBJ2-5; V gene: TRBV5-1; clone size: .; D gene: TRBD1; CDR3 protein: CASSRGQQEETQYF; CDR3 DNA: TGCGCCAGCAGCCGGGGACAGCAAGAAGAGACCCAGTACTTC
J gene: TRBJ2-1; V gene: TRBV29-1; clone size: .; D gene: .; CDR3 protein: CSVERANNEQFF; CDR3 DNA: TGCAGCGTTGAAAGGGCCAACAATGAGCAGTTCTTC
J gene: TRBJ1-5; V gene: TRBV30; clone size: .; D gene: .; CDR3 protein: CAWSPPASNQPQHF; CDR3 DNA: TGTGCCTGGAGTCCCCCCGCTAGCAATCAGCCCCAGCATTTT
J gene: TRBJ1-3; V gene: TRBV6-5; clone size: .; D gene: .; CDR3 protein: CASSYDGNSGNTIYF; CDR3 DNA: TGTGCCAGCAGTTACGACGGTAACTCTGGAAACACCATATATTTT
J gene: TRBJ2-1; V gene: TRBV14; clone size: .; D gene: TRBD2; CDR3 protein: CASSPQRSGKVHEQFF; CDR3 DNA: TGTGCCAGCAGCCCCCAGAGGAGCGGGAAGGTCCATGAGCAGTTCTTC
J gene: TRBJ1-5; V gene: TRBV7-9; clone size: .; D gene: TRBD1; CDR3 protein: CASSLAGTGGYSNQPQHF; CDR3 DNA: TGTGCCAGCAGCTTGGCCGGGACAGGGGGGTATAGCAATCAGCCCCAGCATTTT
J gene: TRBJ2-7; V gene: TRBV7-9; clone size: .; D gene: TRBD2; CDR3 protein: CASSLDMAGVEQYF; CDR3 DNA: TGTGCCAGCAGCCTAGACATGGCGGGAGTCGAGCAGTACTTC
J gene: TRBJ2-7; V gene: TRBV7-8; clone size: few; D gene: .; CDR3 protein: CASSLGGDSPSYEQYF; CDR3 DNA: TGTGCCAGCAGCTTAGGCGGGGACAGTCCCTCCTACGAGCAGTACTTC
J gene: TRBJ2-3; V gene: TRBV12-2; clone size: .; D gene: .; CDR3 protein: CASRQTSGSLKSTDTQYF; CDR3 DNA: TGTGCAAGTCGCCAAACTAGCGGGAGTTTAAAAAGCACAGATACGCAGTATTTT
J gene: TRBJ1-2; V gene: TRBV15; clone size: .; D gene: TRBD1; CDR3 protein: CATSDRVGYGYTF; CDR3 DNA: TGTGCCACCAGCGACAGGGTCGGCTATGGCTACACCTTC
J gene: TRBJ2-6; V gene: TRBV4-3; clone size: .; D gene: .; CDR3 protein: CASSPLGSSGANVLTF; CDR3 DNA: TGCGCCAGCAGCCCTCTTGGCTCCTCTGGGGCCAACGTCCTGACTTTC
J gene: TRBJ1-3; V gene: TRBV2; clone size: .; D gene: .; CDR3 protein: CASSRDSSGNTIYF; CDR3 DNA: TGTGCCAGCAGCAGGGATAGCTCTGGAAACACCATATATTTT
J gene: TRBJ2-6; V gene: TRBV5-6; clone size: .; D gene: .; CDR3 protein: CASSPFAGANVLTF; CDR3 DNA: TGTGCCAGCAGCCCGTTCGCTGGGGCCAACGTCCTGACTTTC
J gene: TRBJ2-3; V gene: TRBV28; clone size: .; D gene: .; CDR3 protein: CASSLEVRTDTQYF; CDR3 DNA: TGTGCCAGCAGTTTGGAAGTCCGCACAGATACGCAGTATTTT
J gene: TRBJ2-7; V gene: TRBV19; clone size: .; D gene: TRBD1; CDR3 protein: CASSRGQGIEQYF; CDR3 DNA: TGTGCCAGTAGCCGGGGACAGGGGATCGAGCAGTACTTC
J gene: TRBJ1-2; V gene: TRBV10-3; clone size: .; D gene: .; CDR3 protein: CAISERGLTYGYTF; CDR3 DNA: TGTGCCATCAGTGAGCGGGGATTGACCTATGGCTACACCTTC
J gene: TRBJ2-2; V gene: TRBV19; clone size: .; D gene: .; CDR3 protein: CASRSVNTGELFF; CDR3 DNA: TGTGCCAGTAGGTCAGTTAATACCGGGGAGCTGTTTTTT
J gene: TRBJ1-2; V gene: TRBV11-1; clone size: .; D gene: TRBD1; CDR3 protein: CASRPPGQGVLHGYTF; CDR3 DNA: TGTGCCAGCAGGCCACCGGGACAGGGTGTACTCCATGGCTACACCTTC
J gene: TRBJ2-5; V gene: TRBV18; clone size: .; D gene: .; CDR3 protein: CASSYRDTRGETQYF; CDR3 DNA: TGTGCCAGCTCTTACCGGGACACCCGGGGAGAGACCCAGTACTTC
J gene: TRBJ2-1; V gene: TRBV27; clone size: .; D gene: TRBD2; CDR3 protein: CASSPYGTTYYNEQFF; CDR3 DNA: TGTGCCAGCAGTCCATACGGGACTACCTACTACAATGAGCAGTTCTTC
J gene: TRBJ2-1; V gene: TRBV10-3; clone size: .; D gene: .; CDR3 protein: CAISPSGITGYEQFF; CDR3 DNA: TGTGCCATCAGTCCCTCCGGGATCACGGGGTATGAGCAGTTCTTC
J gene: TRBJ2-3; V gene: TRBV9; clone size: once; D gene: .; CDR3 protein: CASSVGWGTDTQYF; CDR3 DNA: TGTGCCAGCAGCGTAGGTTGGGGGACAGATACGCAGTATTTT
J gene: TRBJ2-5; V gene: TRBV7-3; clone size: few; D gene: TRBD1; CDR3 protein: CASSPTGARETQYF; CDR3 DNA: TGTGCCAGCAGCCCGACAGGGGCACGGGAGACCCAGTACTTC
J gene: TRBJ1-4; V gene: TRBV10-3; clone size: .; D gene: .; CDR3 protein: CAIGAETNEKLFF; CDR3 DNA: TGTGCCATCGGAGCCGAAACTAATGAAAAACTGTTTTTT
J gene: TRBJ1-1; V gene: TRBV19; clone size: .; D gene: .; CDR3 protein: CASKIVGGLNTEAFF; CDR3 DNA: TGTGCCAGTAAGATAGTGGGGGGATTGAACACTGAAGCTTTCTTT
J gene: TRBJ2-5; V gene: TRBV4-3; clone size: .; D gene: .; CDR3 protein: CASARGAQETQYF; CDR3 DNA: TGCGCCAGCGCCCGGGGGGCCCAAGAGACCCAGTACTTC
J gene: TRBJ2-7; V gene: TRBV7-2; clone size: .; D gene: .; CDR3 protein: CASSSTPYEQYF; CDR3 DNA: TGTGCCAGCAGCTCTACGCCCTACGAGCAGTACTTC
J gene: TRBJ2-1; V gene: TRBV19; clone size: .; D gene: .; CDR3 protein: CASSTRPGLAPRGYNEQFF; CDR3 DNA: TGTGCCAGTAGTACCCGACCGGGCCTAGCCCCCCGGGGGTACAATGAGCAGTTCTTC
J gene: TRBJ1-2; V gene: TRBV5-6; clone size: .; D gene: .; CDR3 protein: CASSPAWGTYGYTF; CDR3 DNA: TGTGCCAGCAGCCCAGCTTGGGGGACCTATGGCTACACCTTC
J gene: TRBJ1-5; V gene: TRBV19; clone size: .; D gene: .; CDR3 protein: CASPLRDFNQPQHF; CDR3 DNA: TGTGCCAGTCCTCTAAGGGACTTCAATCAGCCCCAGCATTTT
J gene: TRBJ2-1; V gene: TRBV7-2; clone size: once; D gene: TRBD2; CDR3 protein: CASSLKAGGGVEQFF; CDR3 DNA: TGTGCCAGCAGCTTAAAAGCGGGAGGGGGGGTTGAGCAGTTCTTC
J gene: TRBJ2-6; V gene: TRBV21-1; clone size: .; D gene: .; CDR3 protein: CASSKGRGLTRGANVLTF; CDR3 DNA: TGTGCCAGCAGCAAGGGACGAGGTCTTACGAGAGGGGCCAACGTCCTGACTTTC
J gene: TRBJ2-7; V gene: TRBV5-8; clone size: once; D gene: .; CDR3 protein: CASSPDSQGYEQYF; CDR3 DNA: TGTGCCAGCAGCCCGGACAGCCAGGGCTACGAGCAGTACTTC
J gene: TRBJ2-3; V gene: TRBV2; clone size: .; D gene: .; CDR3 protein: CASANARVRADTQYF; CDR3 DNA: TGTGCCAGCGCCAACGCCAGGGTTAGAGCAGATACGCAGTATTTT
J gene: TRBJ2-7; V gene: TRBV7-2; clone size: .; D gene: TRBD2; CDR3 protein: CASSLASGGPGEQYF; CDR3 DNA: TGTGCCAGCAGCTTAGCTTCGGGAGGGCCGGGCGAGCAGTACTTC
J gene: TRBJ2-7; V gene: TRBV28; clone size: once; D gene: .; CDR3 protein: CASSLGGRPFYEQYF; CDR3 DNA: TGTGCCAGCAGTTTAGGGGGACGGCCGTTCTACGAGCAGTACTTC
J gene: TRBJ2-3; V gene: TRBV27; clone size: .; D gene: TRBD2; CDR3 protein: CASSTRLAVDTQYF; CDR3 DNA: TGTGCCAGCAGTACCCGACTAGCCGTAGATACGCAGTATTTT
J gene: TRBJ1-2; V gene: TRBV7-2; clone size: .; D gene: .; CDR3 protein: CASSLGRGHGYTF; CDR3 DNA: TGTGCCAGCAGCTTGGGCAGGGGACATGGCTACACCTTC
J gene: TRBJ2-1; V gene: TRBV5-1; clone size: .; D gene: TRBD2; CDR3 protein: CASSLLPAGVGNEQFF; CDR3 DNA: TGCGCCAGCAGCTTACTACCAGCGGGAGTAGGGAATGAGCAGTTCTTC
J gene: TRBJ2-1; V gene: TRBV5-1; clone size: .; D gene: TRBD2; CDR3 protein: CASSLGTGGRNEQFF; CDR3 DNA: TGCGCCAGCAGCTTGGGAACGGGGGGTAGGAATGAGCAGTTCTTC
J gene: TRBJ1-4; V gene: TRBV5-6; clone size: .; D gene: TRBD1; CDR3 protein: CASSLEGAGEKLFF; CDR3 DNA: TGTGCCAGCAGCTTGGAGGGGGCGGGTGAAAAACTGTTTTTT
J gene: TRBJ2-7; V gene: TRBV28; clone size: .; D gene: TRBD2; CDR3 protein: CASSAFPLLAGGSGQYF; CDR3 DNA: TGTGCCAGCAGTGCATTCCCTTTACTAGCGGGAGGGTCTGGGCAGTACTTC
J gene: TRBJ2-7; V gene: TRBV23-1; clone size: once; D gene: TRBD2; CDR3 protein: CASSQSNRISGRIYEQYF; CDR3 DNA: TGCGCCAGCAGTCAATCTAATCGGATTAGCGGGAGGATATACGAGCAGTACTTC
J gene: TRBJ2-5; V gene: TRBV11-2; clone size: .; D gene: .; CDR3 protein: CASSHRIEEQYF; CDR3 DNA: TGTGCCAGCAGCCATAGGATAGAAGAGCAGTACTTC
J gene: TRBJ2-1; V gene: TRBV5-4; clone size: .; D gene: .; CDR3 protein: CASSRGGIRYNEQFF; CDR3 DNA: TGTGCCAGCAGCCGGGGCGGGATTCGGTACAATGAGCAGTTCTTC
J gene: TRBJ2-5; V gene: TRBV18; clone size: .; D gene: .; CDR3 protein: CASSFSQETQYF; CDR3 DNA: TGTGCCAGCTCATTTTCCCAAGAGACCCAGTACTTC